This T cell receptor beta chain was sequenced for a study of identical twins (dated by TCRdb to the mid-2010s). Study-wide context: To test whether fetal clonotypes persist, the study used deep sequencing on TCR alpha and beta repertoires from monozygotic twins, unrelated adults of various ages, and cord blood. Replicate twin experiments were performed at different times using different library preparation protocols to rule out contamination. The paper as a whole reports these results and caveats: In monozygotic twins, out-of-frame TCR alpha sharing was systematically underestimated by recombination models, although the models agreed with sharing between unrelated individuals. Abundant cord blood beta clonotypes carried fewer insertions; young adult naive repertoires showed a weaker similar trend, while memory repertoires showed none. A weaker excess of twin sharing was found in beta out-of-frame sequences because the signal-to-noise ratio was lowered by fewer shared sequences. Because the same donors could not be followed over many years, conclusions were based on cross-sectional statistical analysis. Out-of-frame TCR alpha sequences shared between twins showed an excess of low generation-probability sequences compared with coincidental sharing between unrelated individuals. Invariant T cells such as MAIT and iNKT could partly confound zero-insertion analyses, though diverse VJ usage argued against this for most clonotypes.

V ends up 11 bases short and J 4 bases short, with an unmatched junction base count of 10. CDR1 and CDR2 are drawn from the germline V gene (reference sequence): SEHNR, FQNEAQ. The CDR3, cysteine through phenylalanine, is 13 amino acids long. The retained sequence is limited to the CDR3, 39 bases, with the frame set at the first base. Only healthy Caucasian donors were included. Three pairs of female monozygotic twins, all aged about 18 to 30 years, made up the twin cohort. Peripheral blood mononuclear cells were the source from which RNA for the TCR libraries was isolated. Notes on this clonotype: Its antigen is unknown. No much larger clone exists at a distance of one base, and base qualities are not known.

Receptor amplification or capture employed 5' RACE. Instrument on record: Illumina HiSeq 2000. Template switching added a universal primer binding site, and the final cDNA carried a unique molecular identifier that allowed TCR cDNA molecules to be counted accurately. Specific primers in the conserved constant-segment region were used to synthesize first-strand cDNA for the TCR alpha and beta chains. To control for contamination, every cDNA library carried two barcodes: a SMART-Mk sample barcode plus Illumina barcodes. TruSeq adapter sequences along with Illumina sample barcodes were introduced in two successive PCR steps. TCR alpha and beta cDNA libraries were sequenced on the Illumina HiSeq platform with custom primers. The original pipeline was this. MiGEC processed the raw reads to extract unique molecular identifiers, while MiXCR was used to determine the CDR3 positions. For each individual, recombination models were inferred using an EM algorithm with the repgenHMM and IGoR tools. Shared clonotype analysis was performed with the tcR package in R, normalizing sharing by the product of cloneset sizes. Out-of-frame nonproductive sequences were analyzed to study raw recombination free of thymic and clonal selection effects. TCRdb cleaned the public reads at Q25 with fastp, built clones with MiXCR and kept in-frame beta chains. Each CDR3 protein gets just one entry, which takes the most common genes and DNA from the rows behind it. TCRdb, not the authors, supplied the V and J calls. The sample table records some 590,000 distinct CDR3 sequences; more than 9% of these occur just once. 3% of the sample is in the top ten clones.

The sample was also reused in another study, on yellow fever vaccine responses in identical twins. The second study also describes: According to the authors, in identical twins the way T cells responded to vaccination appeared partly convergent and partly personalized. Focusing on identical twins, the study followed the T cell clones that responded to the vaccine, and did so with precision.

Sequenced input: PBMCs. The sequence came from a woman between 18 and 29 years old in good health. The receptor chain draws on TRBV7-9 and TRBJ1-2; TRBD1 agrees with 7 junctional bases. The CDR3 protein sequence reads: CAGEQGTIYGYTF. The bases read TGTGCCGGCGAACAGGGGACTATCTATGGCTACACCTTC.